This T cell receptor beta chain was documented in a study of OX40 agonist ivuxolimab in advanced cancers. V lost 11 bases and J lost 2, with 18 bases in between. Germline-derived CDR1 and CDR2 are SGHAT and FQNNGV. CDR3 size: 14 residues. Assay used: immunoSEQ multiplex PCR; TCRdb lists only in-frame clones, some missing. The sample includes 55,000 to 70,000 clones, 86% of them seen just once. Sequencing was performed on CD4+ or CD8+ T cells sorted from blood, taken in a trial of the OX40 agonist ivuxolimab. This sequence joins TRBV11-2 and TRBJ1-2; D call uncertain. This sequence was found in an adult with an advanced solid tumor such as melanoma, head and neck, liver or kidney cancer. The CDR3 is CASKVTDQNYGYTF. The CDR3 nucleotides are TGTGCCTCCAAGGTCACAGATCAAAACTATGGCTACACCTTC.